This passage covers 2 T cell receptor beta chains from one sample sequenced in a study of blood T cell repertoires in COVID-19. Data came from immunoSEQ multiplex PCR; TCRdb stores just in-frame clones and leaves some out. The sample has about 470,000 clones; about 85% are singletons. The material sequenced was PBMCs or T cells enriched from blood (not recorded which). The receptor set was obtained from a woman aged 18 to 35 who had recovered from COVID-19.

The CDR3 sequence: CASSPSPQGLGSQHF. Written as DNA, the CDR3 is TGTGCCAGCAGCCCCTCCCCCCAGGGACTGGGGTCTCAGCATTTT. The chain employs TRBV28 and TRBJ1-5, with D possibly being TRBD1 (5 bases). CDR1 is MDHEN and CDR2 is SYDVKM in the germline V gene. The CDR3 runs to 15 residues. V lost 6 bases and J lost 13, with 25 bases in between.

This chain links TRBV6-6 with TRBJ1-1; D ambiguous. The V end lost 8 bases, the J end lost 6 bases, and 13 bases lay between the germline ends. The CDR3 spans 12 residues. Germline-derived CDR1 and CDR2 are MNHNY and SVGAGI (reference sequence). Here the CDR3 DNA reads TGTGCCAGCCGCGCCGATGCCCCTGAAGCTTTCTTT. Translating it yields CASRADAPEAFF.